This note documents a single TCR beta chain sequence. Its matching antigen is unknown. This sample was included in a study of cytotoxic CD8 clonotypes in ibrutinib-treated CLL. Notes on the study in general: Patients had baseline clonality above age-matched healthy donors, and this clonality moved with circulating CD8+ T-cell counts.

Assay used: immunoSEQ multiplex PCR; TCRdb lists only in-frame clones, some missing. The repertoire has 70,000 to 80,000 clones, approximately 87% of them found once; the top ten carry about two fifths. The clonotype originates from a human donor with chronic lymphocytic leukemia. This material consisted of PBMCs, taken after 24 months of ibrutinib treatment.

The CDR3 region has the DNA TGTGCCAGCAGCTCAAGCATAAGACAAACCGAGCAAGAGACCCAGTACTTC. Protein: CASSSSIRQTEQETQYF. J is TRBJ2-5 and V is TRBV5-6; D ambiguous. The V end was cut by 3 bases, the J end by 2 bases, with 20 bases between. The CDR3 length is 17 residues. Germline V gives CDR1 SGHDT, CDR2 YYEEEE.